The rows below give T cell receptor beta chains drawn from one sample of a study of neurological immune-mediated disorders. Each CDR3 protein is one row after TCRdb ran MiXCR on the 5' RACE reads. The sample lists under 85,000 distinct CDR3 sequences, 11% to 15% occurring once. The sequenced sample consisted of PBMCs. These receptors were taken from a woman between 45 and 65 years old in good health. CDR3s include the opening cysteine and the closing phenylalanine or tryptophan. Size values are once, few and many counts, or a class for expanded clones, and some rows have none.

j_call | clone_size | v_call | cdr3_aa
TRBJ1-5 | many | TRBV10-3 | CAISREQGAGQPQHF
TRBJ1-2 | NA | TRBV25-1 | CASSDTGLDYGYTF
TRBJ1-3 | many | TRBV5-1 | CASSPGGTTARNTIYF
TRBJ1-6 | few | TRBV5-1 | CASSFGTVYNSPLHF
TRBJ2-7 | many | TRBV9 | CASSPEGFSSYEQYF
TRBJ1-1 | many | TRBV12-3/TRBV12-4 | CASSFRGTEAFF
TRBJ2-4 | NA | TRBV14 | CASSQAGGGNIQYF
TRBJ1-5 | many | TRBV28 | CASSEDRGSQPQHF
TRBJ2-2 | many | TRBV18 | CASSRRTDGTGELFF
TRBJ1-3 | many | TRBV7-2 | CASSFSFQNTIYF
TRBJ1-5 | NA | TRBV20-1 | CSVRTGRYQPQHF
TRBJ1-5 | many | TRBV7-9 | CASSLGAGYQPQHF
TRBJ2-5 | many | TRBV5-1 | CASSLAISLETQYF
TRBJ1-4 | many | TRBV5-1 | CASSSGTTNEKLFF
TRBJ1-5 | many | TRBV7-2 | CASSSGVQGNQPQHF